This passage covers 18 T cell receptor beta chains from one sample sequenced in a study of tumor and adjacent non-tumor tissue in lung cancer. A modified ARM-PCR protocol with three rounds of nested PCR amplified TCRbeta. TCRdb recomputed calls from the multiplex PCR reads with MiXCR, one row per CDR3 protein. In the table there are 90,000 to 100,000 distinct CDR3 sequences, 80% of which are singletons. The template was RNA from unsorted bulk tissue. The normal lung tissue was taken more than 3 cm from the tumor edge. Sequencing was carried out using distant non-tumor lung tissue. The source of these receptors is a man between 60 and 75 years old with small cell lung cancer.

This clonotype was seen a few times. The chain combines TRBV7-9 with TRBJ2-3; D is uncertain. Germline-derived CDR1 and CDR2 are SEHNR and FQNEAQ (reference sequence). Trimming took off 1 base at V and 0 bases at J, with 20 bases between the two ends. The CDR3 is 19 amino acids. As DNA, the CDR3 is TGTGCCAGCAGCTTAGAGATTTACGTAGAAACCTCTAGCACAGATACGCAGTATTTT. Its translation: CASSLEIYVETSSTDTQYF.

The chain employs TRBV6-4 and TRBJ2-2; the D is unclear. From germline, CDR1 is MRHNA and CDR2 SNTAGT. The CDR3 consists of 13 residues. The CDR3 here is CTNSGEDTGELFF. As DNA, the CDR3 is TGTACCAACAGTGGAGAAGACACCGGGGAGCTGTTTTTT.

For this clonotype: A read error is possible here, since a much larger clone lies one base away. The conserved phenylalanine or tryptophan is not found at the CDR3 terminus, so this likely reflects a read error. The rearrangement joins TRBV28 to TRBJ2-7; 10 nucleotides agree with TRBD1. CDR3 size: 16 residues. Germline values: CDR1 MDHEN, CDR2 SYDVKM. J gave up 3 bases and V 5 bases, and 10 bases lay outside the gene matches. The CDR3 sequence: CASSANDRGLGYEQYL. The CDR3 DNA is TGTGCCAGCAGTGCTAATGACAGGGGGCTGGGCTACGAGCAGTACCTC.

Concerning this clonotype: The junction departs from germline at one end; a sequencing error may be responsible. The chain is built from TRBV4-1 and TRBJ2-1; 10 bases match TRBD2. CDR1 MGHRA and CDR2 YSYEKL come from the germline V gene. This CDR3 spans 18 amino acids. This CDR3 reads CASSRETTGTSEFNEQFF. The CDR3 nucleotides are TGCGCCAGTAGCCGAGAAACAACAGGGACTAGCGAGTTCAATGAGCAGTTCTTC.

Concerning this clonotype itself: A much larger clone is a single base away; this may be a read error. The chain joins TRBV24-1 to TRBJ1-2, with 7 bases identical to TRBD1. Germline V gene sequence: CDR1 KGHDR, CDR2 SFDVKD. The CDR3 extends over 13 amino acids. The CDR3 nucleotides read TGTGCCAACAGTGACCCTACAGGGGAAGGCTACACCTTC. Amino acids: CANSDPTGEGYTF.

This clonotype came up a few times. This chain uses TRBV11-2 with TRBJ2-3; a possible D gene is TRBD2 (6 bases). The CDR3 runs to 15 residues. Between the trimmed V and J ends, which lost 5 bases and 0 bases, there was a span of 12 bases. Germline V gene data show CDR1 as SGHAT and CDR2 as FQNNGV. CDR3: CASSPSGTSTDTQYF. CDR3 coding DNA: TGTGCCAGCAGCCCCTCGGGGACTAGCACAGATACGCAGTATTTT.

This clonotype has ten or more counts. The chain joins TRBV6-1 to TRBJ2-2; D may be TRBD1 or TRBD2 (5 bases each). Germline V lookup: CDR1 MNHNS, CDR2 SASEGT. CDR3 length: 15 residues. The V gene lost 6 bases and the J gene lost 3 bases, with 14 bases spanning the gap. The CDR3: CASRDLRGDTGELFF. In DNA form, the CDR3 reads TGTGCCAGCAGGGACTTAAGGGGCGACACCGGGGAGCTGTTTTTT.

About this clonotype: A junction boundary mismatches the germline segment, possibly from a read error. This chain uses TRBV4-2 with TRBJ2-2; 11 positions match TRBD2. Germline V CDR1 and CDR2: LGHNA, YNFKEQ. There are 15 residues in the CDR3. CDR3 in amino acids: CSSKLAGDDGVELFF. CDR3 bases: TGTTCCAGCAAACTAGCGGGGGATGATGGCGTGGAGCTGTTTTTT.

Concerning this clonotype: This clone may be a read error of a much larger clone one base away. This rearrangement joins TRBV30 to TRBJ1-1; D might be TRBD1 (5 bases). The V end lost 4 bases, the J end lost 7 bases, and 13 bases lay between the germline ends. Germline values: CDR1 GTSNPN, CDR2 SVGIG (reference sequence). The CDR3 loop spans 12 amino acids. The CDR3, as DNA: TGTGCCTGGAACCAAAGGGGAAATGAAGCTTTCTTT. Protein product: CAWNQRGNEAFF.

The chain couples TRBV11-2 to TRBJ2-3; D unclear. Germline V CDR1 and CDR2: SGHAT, FQNNGV. This CDR3 has 14 amino acids. V gave up 0 bases and J gave up 10 bases, with 14 bases separating them. CDR3 coding DNA: TGTGCCAGCAGCTTAGATTTGCTAAGTGAAGCGCAGTATTTT. It encodes CASSLDLLSEAQYF.

A note on this clonotype: The conserved final phenylalanine or tryptophan is absent from the CDR3, which likely points to a read error. The V gene is TRBV5-4, the J gene TRBJ1-1; maybe TRBD1 (5 bases). The CDR3 is 13 amino acids. CDR1 is SGHNT and CDR2 is YYREEE in the germline V gene (reference sequence). CDR3: CAMVRGRGAEAFY. CDR3 in DNA: TGTGCGATGGTCCGGGGGAGAGGAGCTGAAGCTTTCTAT.

As regards this clonotype: This may be a read error, as it is one base from a much larger clone. CDR3 sequence: CSARSGTVLETQYF. The CDR3 bases are TGCAGTGCCAGATCCGGGACAGTCCTAGAGACCCAGTACTTC. The chain joins TRBV20-1 to TRBJ2-5; 7 bases align to TRBD1. CDR3 size: 14 residues. V gave up 6 bases and J gave up 4 bases; unmatched junction bases: 11. Per germline, CDR1 DFQATT and CDR2 SNEGSKA (reference sequence).

Remarks on this clonotype: This clone may be a read error of a much larger clone one base away. The chain couples TRBV6-5 to TRBJ2-5; 7 bases map to TRBD2. This CDR3 is 14 amino acids long. Trimming cost V 5 bases and J 9 bases; bases outside gene matches: 12. Germline V lookup: CDR1 MNHEY, CDR2 SVGAGI. The CDR3, as DNA: TGTGCCAGCAGTGATATCGGGACCGCGGGGGCCCAGTACTTC. As protein: CASSDIGTAGAQYF.

This clonotype has a count of ten or more. The chain carries TRBV30 and TRBJ2-2; 11 bases are shared with TRBD2. The CDR3 loop spans 14 amino acids. With V trimmed by 4 bases and J by 6 bases, 4 bases remained unmatched. Germline V CDR1 and CDR2: GTSNPN, SVGIG (reference sequence). The CDR3 DNA reads as TGTGCCTGGAATAGCGGGAGGGCCGCCGGGGAGCTGTTTTTT. Translation: CAWNSGRAAGELFF.

J is TRBJ1-2 and V is TRBV29-1; D unresolved. CDR3 length: 11 residues. From germline, CDR1 is SQVTM and CDR2 ANQGSEA. CDR3 sequence reads: CIVVLVYGYTF. Written as DNA, the CDR3 is TGCATTGTTGTGCTGGTCTATGGCTACACCTTC.

The rearrangement joins TRBV15 to TRBJ2-1; perhaps TRBD2 as D (5 bases). V shed 1 base and J shed 13 bases, with 14 bases lying between them. The V gene's germline CDR1 is LNHNV and CDR2 YYDKDF (reference sequence). The CDR3 runs 13 residues. CDR3 region: CATSRGSGNHQFF. As DNA, the CDR3 is TGTGCCACCAGCAGAGGATCCGGGAATCATCAGTTCTTC. Using reference TRBV15 and TRBJ2-1 for the parts outside the CDR3, the full variable domain is DAMVIQNPRYQVTQFGKPVTLSCSQTLNHNVMYWYQQKSSQAPKLLFHYYDKDFNNEADTPDNFQSRRPNTSFCFLDIRSPGLGDTAMYLCATSRGSGNHQFFGPGTRLTVL.

This clonotype showed up many times. The chain employs TRBV5-6 and TRBJ2-7; D call uncertain. The CDR3 is 14 residues long. Trimming stripped 4 bases from V and 2 bases from J, with 13 bases between. CDR1 and CDR2 (germline): SGHDT, YYEEEE. The CDR3 bases are TGTGCCAGCAGCCCAAGGGTTGGTGCCTACGAGCAGTACTTC. It is translated as CASSPRVGAYEQYF.

The V call is TRBV12-3 or TRBV12-4, the J call TRBJ1-4; TRBD1 is a possible D gene (5 bases). CDR3 length: 14 amino acids. The V and J ends lost 4 bases and 7 bases respectively, with 13 bases between them. CDR3 residues: CASSYSGHSEKLFF. CDR3 nucleotides: TGTGCCAGCAGTTATTCAGGGCATAGTGAAAAACTGTTTTTT.